The 14 T cell receptor beta chains in this list originate from one sample, sequenced in a study of radiotherapy plus CTLA-4 blockade in lung cancer. Produced via immunoSEQ multiplex PCR; TCRdb's table is partial and in-frame only. The repertoire consists of about 36,000 clones, with 72% occurring once and the leading ten covering approximately 10%. The sequences come from peripheral blood, collected from a patient treated with radiotherapy plus ipilimumab. These receptors all come from a human donor with non-small cell lung cancer who had stable disease on radiotherapy plus ipilimumab.

This clone was counted once. The chain is built from TRBV6-1 and TRBJ1-1; TRBD1 matches 8 bases. Germline V gives CDR1 MNHNS, CDR2 SASEGT. The V segment lost 6 bases and the J segment 4 bases; nucleotides outside the gene matches: 4. The CDR3 is 13 residues long. CDR3: CASSIGQGTEAFF. CDR3 nucleotide sequence: TGTGCCAGCAGCATAGGACAGGGCACTGAAGCTTTCTTT.

Only one count was recorded for this clone. The chain's CDR3 is CASRQGPGTEAFF. CDR3 bases: TGTGCCAGTAGACAGGGTCCAGGCACTGAAGCTTTCTTT. The chain is built from TRBV19 and TRBJ1-1, with D maybe TRBD1 (6 bases). Germline CDR1 and CDR2: LNHDA and SQIVND (reference sequence). This CDR3 has 13 residues. V was trimmed by 6 bases and J by 4 bases, leaving 12 bases between them.

J is TRBJ2-5 and V is TRBV9, with a possible D match to TRBD1 (6 bases). Trimming pared 0 bases from V and 2 bases from J, leaving 11 bases between. Per germline, CDR1 SGDLS and CDR2 YYNGEE. The CDR3 consists of 15 residues. The DNA for the CDR3 is TGTGCCAGCAGCGTAGAGGGGACACATCAAGAGACCCAGTACTTC. This gives the protein CASSVEGTHQETQYF.

The chain combines TRBV5-4 with TRBJ2-7, with a tentative D call TRBD2 (5 bases). V was cut by 0 bases and J by 5 bases, with 12 bases left in between. Germline values: CDR1 SGHNT, CDR2 YYREEE (reference sequence). This CDR3 is 14 amino acids long. CDR3 sequence (DNA): TGTGCCAGCAGCTTGGGGGCTAGCTTGAACGAGCAGTACTTC. It codes for CASSLGASLNEQYF.

The CDR3 DNA reads as TGTGCCAGCAAGAACAGGGAGTATCAGCCCCAGCATTTT. It is translated as CASKNREYQPQHF. The chain joins TRBV6-1 to TRBJ1-5; D might be TRBD1 (6 bases). Germline CDR1 and CDR2: MNHNS and SASEGT. Trimming took off 7 bases at V and 5 bases at J, with 12 bases between the two ends. The CDR3 sequence is 13 residues long.

V and J are TRBV14 and TRBJ2-7; D gene unclear. Germline lookup yields CDR1 SGHDN and CDR2 FVKESK. The CDR3 contains 11 residues. Trimming shortened V by 2 bases and J by 7 bases, and 6 bases separated the two germline ends. The CDR3, as DNA: TGTGCCAGCAGCCAACGAGGTGAGCAGTACTTC. Its translation: CASSQRGEQYF.

The chain has TRBV27 and TRBJ2-2; D unresolved. The germline gives CDR1 MNHEY, CDR2 SMNVEV (reference sequence). Trimming cost V 0 bases and J 8 bases, with 4 bases left between them. CDR3 length equals 12 residues. For the CDR3, the DNA is TGTGCCAGCAGTTTATCCAGAGGGGAGCTGTTTTTT. Protein product: CASSLSRGELFF.

The chain links TRBV5-1 to TRBJ1-4, with 7 nucleotides matching TRBD1. CDR1 SGHRS and CDR2 YFSETQ come from the germline V gene. CDR3 length: 14 residues. Trimming cost V 1 base and J 8 bases; bases outside gene matches: 5. The CDR3 here is CASSLKGAGEKLFF. CDR3 DNA sequence: TGCGCCAGCAGCTTGAAGGGGGCAGGAGAAAAACTGTTTTTT.

J is TRBJ1-6 and V is TRBV6-1, with 11 bases identical to TRBD1. V gave up 6 bases and J gave up 9 bases; unmatched junction bases: 4. This CDR3 contains 14 residues. Germline CDR1 MNHNS, CDR2 SASEGT. The CDR3 nucleotides read TGTGCCAGCAGCATCGGGACAGGGGGTTCACCCCTCCACTTT. It codes for CASSIGTGGSPLHF.

This chain uses TRBV7-2 with TRBJ2-2; 7 nucleotides line up with TRBD1. The germline V gene encodes CDR1 SGHTA and CDR2 FQGNSA. This CDR3 is 14 amino acids long. After removal of 5 bases from V and 6 bases from J, the junction contained 6 bases not matched to a gene. Here the CDR3 reads CASSVEGAAGELFF. DNA for the CDR3: TGTGCCAGCAGCGTCGAGGGGGCCGCCGGGGAGCTGTTTTTT.

This clone has more than one count but fewer than ten. The chain uses TRBV4-3 and TRBJ1-6; D is unresolved. The V gene lost 0 bases and the J gene lost 0 bases, with 12 bases spanning the gap. The CDR3 loop spans 18 amino acids. Germline CDR1 reads LGHNA; CDR2 reads YSLEER. The CDR3 DNA reads TGCGCCAGCAGCCAAGACTTCACTCCGAGCTCCTATAATTCACCCCTCCACTTT. Residues: CASSQDFTPSSYNSPLHF.

The chain joins TRBV5-6 to TRBJ1-1, with D perhaps TRBD1 (5 bases). The CDR3 has 15 residues. Germline values: CDR1 SGHDT, CDR2 YYEEEE. Trimming removed 1 base from V and 6 bases from J, with 16 bases in between. This CDR3 reads CASSLPLIGVAEAFF. The CDR3, as DNA: TGTGCCAGCAGCTTGCCGCTCATAGGGGTCGCTGAAGCTTTCTTT.

This clone was picked up one time. The chain has TRBV4-1 and TRBJ1-3, with 9 bases that match TRBD1. V trimming: 4 bases; J trimming: 1 base; junction bases outside the gene matches: 2. Looked up from germline, CDR1 is MGHRA and CDR2 is YSYEKL. The CDR3 runs to 15 residues. CDR3 in amino acids: CASSPGQGSGNTIYF. CDR3 nucleotide sequence: TGCGCCAGCAGCCCCGGACAGGGGTCTGGAAACACCATATATTTT.

The chain couples TRBV15 to TRBJ1-2, with 7 bases that match TRBD1. V lost 3 bases to trimming and J lost 5 bases; unmatched junction nucleotides: 0. The CDR3 has 12 amino acids. Per germline, CDR1 LNHNV and CDR2 YYDKDF (reference sequence). This CDR3 reads CATSRTGYGYTF. For the CDR3, the DNA is TGTGCCACCAGCAGGACAGGGTATGGCTACACCTTC.